This passage covers 20 T cell receptor beta chains from one sample sequenced in a study of identical twins. TCRdb used MiXCR to reprocess the 5' RACE reads, holding one entry per CDR3 protein. This sample has 1.5 million to 2 million distinct CDR3 sequences, with around 33% found just once. The sample was cord blood. The source of these receptors is a newborn girl in good health.

This clonotype was picked up one time. The CDR3 reads CSANGRETQFF. CDR3 coding DNA: TGCAGTGCAAACGGGAGGGAGACCCAGTTCTTC. The chain links TRBV20-1 to TRBJ2-1, with TRBD2 matching 8 bases. Germline trimming cut 6 bases from V and 13 bases from J; bases unmatched to any gene: 8. Germline V gives CDR1 DFQATT, CDR2 SNEGSKA (reference sequence). The CDR3 spans 11 residues.

This clonotype was observed a handful of times. The rearrangement joins TRBV28 to TRBJ2-7; TRBD1 matches at 7 bases. The CDR3 spans 14 residues. Losses at the gene ends were 11 bases for V and 2 bases for J; bases not matched to a gene: 12. Germline CDR1 is MDHEN and CDR2 is SYDVKM. In DNA, the CDR3 is TGTGCCTGCGAAAAGGGACAGTCGACCTACGAGCAGTACTTC. This gives the protein CACEKGQSTYEQYF.

The chain carries TRBV5-1 and TRBJ2-2; no reliable D call. This CDR3 is built from 15 residues. V lost 1 base to trimming and J lost 1 base, with 8 bases between them. CDR1 is SGHRS, CDR2 YFSETQ, per germline. The CDR3 sequence: CASSLSTENTGELFF. Here the CDR3 DNA reads TGCGCCAGCAGCTTGAGTACGGAGAACACCGGGGAGCTGTTTTTT. The whole variable domain, filled in from reference TRBV5-1 and TRBJ2-2, reads KAGVTQTPRYLIKTRGQQVTLSCSPISGHRSVSWYQQTPGQGLQFLFEYFSETQRNKGNFPGRFSGRQFSNSRSEMNVSTLELGDSALYLCASSLSTENTGELFFGEGSRLTVL.

This clonotype has only a few counts. The chain has TRBV20-1 and TRBJ2-4; tentatively, D is TRBD1 or TRBD2 (5 bases each). CDR1 is DFQATT and CDR2 is SNEGSKA in the germline V gene (reference sequence). V gave up 3 bases and J gave up 0 bases, with 9 bases separating them. The CDR3 runs to 14 residues. This CDR3 is CSASGALAKNIQYF. The CDR3 nucleotides are TGCAGTGCTAGCGGGGCGTTAGCCAAAAACATTCAGTACTTC.

The J gene is TRBJ2-5, the V gene TRBV5-1, with 9 nucleotides matching TRBD2. The CDR3 is 15 residues long. CDR1 is SGHRS, CDR2 YFSETQ, per germline. V dropped 1 base and J dropped 11; count of bases not matched to a gene: 12. CDR3 region: CASSLLARGGVEQYF. For the CDR3, the DNA is TGCGCCAGCAGCTTGCTTGCGCGGGGGGGCGTTGAGCAGTACTTC.

This clonotype showed up just a few times. CDR3 coding DNA: TGCGCCAGCAGTGATCGACAGACCGCCTACGAGCAGTACTTC. Amino acid sequence: CASSDRQTAYEQYF. J is TRBJ2-7 and V is TRBV10-1; possibly TRBD1 for D (5 bases). The V end lost 3 bases, the J end lost 2 bases, and 11 bases lay between the germline ends. From germline, CDR1 is WNHNN and CDR2 SYGVQD (reference sequence). The CDR3 sequence is 14 residues long.

This clonotype has a single count. The rearrangement links TRBV28 to TRBJ2-5; 7 bases match TRBD2. CDR3 length: 14 amino acids. The V gene's germline CDR1 is MDHEN and CDR2 SYDVKM. With V trimmed by 6 bases and J by 11 bases, 15 bases remained unmatched. The DNA for the CDR3 is TGTGCCAGCAGGGGCTCTAGCGGCCCCAATGAGCAGTACTTC. Amino acids: CASRGSSGPNEQYF. Full variable domain (missing parts from reference TRBV28 and TRBJ2-5): DVKVTQSSRYLVKRTGEKVFLECVQDMDHENMFWYRQDPGLGLRLIYFSYDVKMKEKGDIPEGYSVSREKKERFSLILESASTNQTSMYLCASRGSSGPNEQYFGPGTRLLVL.

The chain couples TRBV11-2 to TRBJ2-2; possible D gene TRBD2, 5 bases. Trimming pared 1 base from V and 5 bases from J, leaving 23 bases between. Looked up from germline, CDR1 is SGHAT and CDR2 is FQNNGV. This CDR3 contains 19 residues. CDR3 nucleotide sequence: TGTGCCAGCAGCTTAGTTTCGTCGGGAAGAACTAAGTGGACCGGGGAGCTGTTTTTT. Amino acids: CASSLVSSGRTKWTGELFF. The whole variable domain, remainder taken from reference TRBV11-2 and TRBJ2-2, is EAGVAQSPRYKIIEKRQSVAFWCNPISGHATLYWYQQILGQGPKLLIQFQNNGVVDDSQLPKDRFSAERLKGVDSTLKIQPAKLEDSAVYLCASSLVSSGRTKWTGELFFGEGSRLTVL.

This rearrangement joins TRBV13 to TRBJ2-7; D unresolved. The ends were cut back, 2 bases at V and 0 bases at J, with 11 bases in the middle. Looked up from germline, CDR1 is PRHDT and CDR2 is FYEKMQ (reference sequence). This CDR3 region has 15 residues. The CDR3 sequence is CASSLLSESSYEQYF. In nucleotides, the CDR3 is TGTGCCAGCAGCTTACTCAGCGAAAGCTCCTACGAGCAGTACTTC. Looking up the rest from reference TRBV13 and TRBJ2-7 gives the full variable domain: AAGVIQSPRHLIKEKRETATLKCYPIPRHDTVYWYQQGPGQDPQFLISFYEKMQSDKGSIPDRFSAQQFSDYHSELNMSSLELGDSALYFCASSLLSESSYEQYFGPGTRLTVT.

The rearrangement joins TRBV10-3 to TRBJ2-2, with D tentatively TRBD2 (6 bases). The CDR3 has 12 amino acids. The germline V gene has CDR1 ENHRY and CDR2 SYGVKD. V lost 6 bases and J 4 bases, leaving 6 bases between the germline ends. CDR3 DNA: TGTGCCATCAGCGGGAGCACCGGGGAGCTGTTTTTT. Protein: CAISGSTGELFF.

This chain joins TRBV13 and TRBJ2-1; 9 bases align to TRBD1. The germline gives CDR1 PRHDT, CDR2 FYEKMQ (reference sequence). With V trimmed by 5 bases and J by 5 bases, 7 bases remained unmatched. The CDR3 is 15 residues long. CDR3 loop: CASSTGQGSHNEQFF. DNA of the CDR3: TGTGCCAGCAGCACCGGACAGGGGAGCCACAATGAGCAGTTCTTC.

This rearrangement joins TRBV20-1 to TRBJ1-5, with D perhaps TRBD1 (5 bases). Trimming removed 4 bases from V and 0 bases from J, with 16 bases in between. There are 16 residues in the CDR3. The germline V gene has CDR1 DFQATT and CDR2 SNEGSKA (reference sequence). In DNA form, the CDR3 reads TGCAGTGCTATTAAAGGGACTGTCCATAGCAATCAGCCCCAGCATTTT. It translates to CSAIKGTVHSNQPQHF.

V is TRBV5-1 and J is TRBJ2-1; TRBD2 matches 13 bases. The closer fit of TRBJ2-7 to the DNA end suggests the J call may be wrong. The CDR3 runs to 15 residues. CDR1 and CDR2 from the germline V gene are SGHRS and YFSETQ. The CDR3 region is CASSLTSGRVYEQYF. CDR3 in DNA: TGCGCCAGCAGCTTGACTAGCGGGAGGGTTTACGAGCAGTACTTC.

The chain links TRBV20-1 to TRBJ2-3, with a tentative D call TRBD1 (5 bases). Matching the DNA end better, TRBJ2-5 makes the J call doubtful. The CDR3 spans 11 residues. CDR1 and CDR2 (germline): DFQATT, SNEGSKA (reference sequence). The CDR3 coding sequence is TGCAGTGCTAGAGGGGGCGGGACCCAGTACTTC. It encodes CSARGGGTQYF.

The V call is TRBV10-3, the J call TRBJ2-5, with D maybe TRBD1 (6 bases). The germline gives CDR1 ENHRY, CDR2 SYGVKD. The CDR3 spans 11 residues. V was cut by 10 bases and J by 5 bases, with 11 bases left in between. CDR3 in DNA: TGTGCCACCGCAGGGGTGGAGACCCAGTACTTC. Translating it yields CATAGVETQYF.

The rearrangement joins TRBV7-6 to TRBJ2-3, with D maybe TRBD2 (6 bases). The CDR3 is made up of 15 amino acids. Germline loops: CDR1 SGHVS, CDR2 FNYEAQ. The ends were cut back, 2 bases at V and 0 bases at J, with 9 bases in the middle. The CDR3 DNA sequence: TGTGCCAGCAGCTTATTCACTAGCAGCACAGATACGCAGTATTTT. Translating gives CASSLFTSSTDTQYF.

In its sample, this clonotype was seen a few times. The J gene is TRBJ1-2, the V gene TRBV24-1; TRBD1 might be the D (6 bases). CDR1 and CDR2 (germline): KGHDR, SFDVKD. V was clipped by 1 base and J by 7 bases, with 9 bases between them. The CDR3 totals 13 residues. CDR3 sequence: CATSDLGGTGYTF. CDR3 nucleotide sequence: TGTGCCACCAGTGATTTAGGGGGTACTGGCTACACCTTC.

CDR3 in amino acids: CASSLPYFGHEQYF. In DNA, the CDR3 is TGTGCCAGCAGCTTGCCGTACTTCGGGCATGAGCAGTACTTC. The chain has TRBV5-6 and TRBJ2-5; D not resolved. V lost 1 base and J 11 bases, leaving 18 bases between the germline ends. This CDR3 has 14 amino acids. Per the germline V gene, CDR1 is SGHDT and CDR2 is YYEEEE.

The genes are TRBV5-1 and TRBJ2-7; a possible D gene is TRBD2 (6 bases). The germline V gene encodes CDR1 SGHRS and CDR2 YFSETQ. The CDR3 loop spans 14 amino acids. V lost 4 bases, J lost 5 bases, and 16 bases lay in between. For the CDR3, the DNA is TGCGCCAGCAGCCGGTCGGGACTGCCCAACGAGCAGTACTTC. It specifies CASSRSGLPNEQYF.

The chain carries TRBV6-5 and TRBJ2-6, with D unresolved. This CDR3 spans 13 amino acids. Looked up from germline, CDR1 is MNHEY and CDR2 is SVGAGI. The ends were cut back, 7 bases at V and 2 bases at J, with 6 bases in the middle. The CDR3: CASKPTGANVLTF. The CDR3 DNA sequence: TGTGCCAGCAAGCCCACTGGGGCCAACGTCCTGACTTTC.